These 13 T cell receptor beta chains share one sample of origin, sequenced in a study of early T cells in non-severe SARS-CoV-2 infection. One entry per CDR3 protein results from TCRdb running MiXCR on the 5' RACE reads. The sample has over 85,000 distinct CDR3 sequences, around 12% seen once. Here the sequenced sample was whole blood, taken at baseline. These receptors all come from an adult who was a healthcare worker with PCR-confirmed SARS-CoV-2 infection or an uninfected control (not recorded which).

This clonotype was seen more than once but under ten times. CDR3 protein: CATLGQGQPMNTEAFF. The CDR3, as DNA: TGTGCCACCCTAGGACAGGGCCAACCCATGAACACTGAAGCTTTCTTT. The chain recombines TRBV2 with TRBJ1-1, with 8 nucleotides matching TRBD1. Germline-derived CDR1 and CDR2 are SNHLY and FYNNEI. The junction had 13 bases not matched to a gene; V was cut back by 10 bases and J by 0 bases. The CDR3 has 16 amino acids.

The chain is built from TRBV20-1 and TRBJ2-5, with D possibly called TRBD1 or TRBD2 (5 bases each). Trimming removed 5 bases at V and 2 bases at J, with 9 bases between. The CDR3 is 12 residues long. Per the germline V gene, CDR1 is DFQATT and CDR2 is SNEGSKA (reference sequence). In DNA form, the CDR3 reads TGCAGTGCTTGGGACCTTCAAGAGACCCAGTACTTC. This sequence encodes CSAWDLQETQYF.

This clonotype has only a few counts. The genes are TRBV27 and TRBJ2-3; tentative D call: TRBD1 (6 bases). Germline V lookup: CDR1 MNHEY, CDR2 SMNVEV (reference sequence). V gave up 5 bases and J gave up 3 bases, with 15 bases separating them. The CDR3 sequence is 15 residues long. CDR3 DNA sequence: TGTGCCAGCAGTCCTCTAGGGGGAACTACAGATACGCAGTATTTT. Translation gives CASSPLGGTTDTQYF.

The chain employs TRBV6-6 and TRBJ2-2, with 10 bases fitting TRBD1. The CDR3 contains 16 residues. Germline CDR1 and CDR2: MNHNY and SVGAGI (reference sequence). The V gene end was trimmed by 7 bases and the J gene end by 4 bases; junction bases not matched to a gene: 9. The CDR3 region has the DNA TGTGCCAGCATTCCCGACAGGGGGCTTTGCACCGGGGAGCTGTTTTTT. This encodes CASIPDRGLCTGELFF.

This clonotype occurred a few times. The rearrangement joins TRBV14 to TRBJ2-1; the match to TRBD2 covers 11 bases. The CDR3 loop spans 15 amino acids. The germline V gene encodes CDR1 SGHDN and CDR2 FVKESK. Unmatched junction bases numbered 7, after V lost 3 bases and J lost 9 bases. CDR3 sequence reads: CASSQIAGGLLEQFF. In DNA form, the CDR3 reads TGTGCCAGCAGCCAGATAGCGGGGGGGCTTCTTGAGCAGTTCTTC.

Comments on this clonotype: This may arise from a read error, as a much more abundant clone is one base away. The chain is built from TRBV9 and TRBJ2-1; 8 bases are a match to TRBD2. Germline CDR1 SGDLS, CDR2 YYNGEE. The V gene end was trimmed by 0 bases and the J gene end by 5 bases; junction bases not matched to a gene: 4. This CDR3 spans 15 amino acids. For the CDR3, the DNA is TGTGCCAGCAGCGTAGCCGGGGGGGTCCACAATGAGCAGTTCTTC. It translates to CASSVAGGVHNEQFF.

This clonotype has just a few counts. J is TRBJ2-1 and V is TRBV6-5; the match to TRBD1 covers 8 bases. The V and J ends lost 4 bases and 8 bases, in that order; junction bases with no gene match: 13. Looked up from germline, CDR1 is MNHEY and CDR2 is SVGAGI. The CDR3 extends over 16 amino acids. CDR3 sequence: CASSSPRQGALDEQFF. As DNA, the CDR3 is TGTGCCAGCAGTTCCCCGCGGCAGGGGGCGTTGGATGAGCAGTTCTTC.

This clonotype came up many times. The rearrangement joins TRBV12-3 or TRBV12-4 to TRBJ1-1; D possibly corresponds to TRBD1 (6 bases). Between the trimmed V and J ends, which lost 5 bases and 1 base, there was a span of 14 bases. This CDR3 is built from 15 residues. The CDR3 coding sequence is TGTGCCAGCAGTGGACGGGACAATCCGAACACTGAAGCTTTCTTT. This sequence encodes CASSGRDNPNTEAFF.

This chain connects TRBV2 to TRBJ2-5; D is undetermined. CDR3 size: 12 residues. V lost 4 bases and J 5 bases, leaving 8 bases between the germline ends. Germline V gene data show CDR1 as SNHLY and CDR2 as FYNNEI. In DNA, the CDR3 is TGTGCCAGCAGTGTTAGCCGGGAGACCCAGTACTTC. Translated, it gives CASSVSRETQYF.

This clonotype has a handful of counts. V gene TRBV7-9 combines with J gene TRBJ1-6; no definite D call. Germline CDR1 reads SEHNR; CDR2 reads FQNEAQ (reference sequence). This CDR3 region has 12 residues. The V end lost 8 bases, the J end lost 7 bases, and 9 bases lay between the germline ends. CDR3 sequence: CASDAGNSPLHF. CDR3 nucleotide sequence: TGTGCCAGCGACGCTGGAAATTCACCCCTCCACTTT.

The V and J genes are TRBV7-9 and TRBJ2-5, with TRBD1 matching over 9 bases. The V and J ends lost 3 bases and 5 bases, in that order; junction bases with no gene match: 1. The CDR3 has 13 residues. Looked up from germline, CDR1 is SEHNR and CDR2 is FQNEAQ (reference sequence). This chain's CDR3 is CASSFGQGETQYF. CDR3 nucleotide sequence: TGTGCCAGCAGCTTCGGACAGGGGGAGACCCAGTACTTC.

The gene calls are TRBV2 and TRBJ1-1, with D unresolved. Germline loops: CDR1 SNHLY, CDR2 FYNNEI. V lost 8 bases, J lost 5 bases, and 18 bases lay in between. The CDR3 extends over 14 amino acids. The CDR3 sequence: CASRPPAELTEAFF. The CDR3 DNA follows: TGTGCCAGCCGGCCCCCCGCGGAACTGACTGAAGCTTTCTTT.

This clonotype appeared many times. The chain employs TRBV4-2 and TRBJ2-2; 10 nucleotides align to TRBD2. This CDR3 is built from 16 residues. CDR1 LGHNA and CDR2 YNFKEQ come from the germline V gene. Trimming removed 1 base from V and 9 bases from J; junction bases left unmatched: 8. The CDR3 loop is CASSQALAGEARELFF. The CDR3 DNA is TGTGCCAGCAGCCAAGCCCTAGCGGGGGAGGCCCGGGAGCTGTTTTTT.